These 5 T cell receptor beta chains were sequenced from one sample in a study of cytomegalovirus exposure and HLA in healthy donors. The PCR contained 60 Vbeta and 13 Jbeta primers. Using immunoSEQ multiplex PCR, the repertoire was profiled, and TCRdb retains in-frame clones only, with some absent. The sample has over 85,000 clones, about 74% seen once. Sequenced input: PBMCs. These receptors were obtained from a female donor in good health and CMV-seronegative.

The chain uses TRBV28 and TRBJ1-1; 8 bases map to TRBD1. Germline V gives CDR1 MDHEN, CDR2 SYDVKM. The CDR3 runs to 15 residues. V lost 1 base and J lost 4; bases outside the gene matches: 5. For the CDR3, the DNA is TGTGCCAGCAGTTTATATTCAGGGGGCCGCACTGAAGCTTTCTTT. This gives the protein CASSLYSGGRTEAFF.

A single count supports this clone. The chain carries TRBV28 and TRBJ1-3; TRBD1 might be the D (6 bases). Trimming took 5 bases from V and 4 from J, leaving 18 bases between them. The CDR3 runs 16 residues. Germline-derived CDR1 and CDR2 are MDHEN and SYDVKM. CDR3 region: CASSLLQGSRGNTIYF. CDR3 coding DNA: TGTGCCAGCAGTCTACTACAGGGTTCACGCGGAAACACCATATATTTT.

The V call is TRBV6-1, the J call TRBJ2-7; D perhaps matches TRBD2 (6 bases). Germline values: CDR1 MNHNS, CDR2 SASEGT. There are 14 residues in the CDR3. The V and J ends lost 6 bases and 2 bases respectively, with 14 bases between them. The DNA for the CDR3 is TGTGCCAGCAGGGAGGGTCTCCAGACCTACGAGCAGTACTTC. It is translated as CASREGLQTYEQYF.

This clone has just one count. This chain uses TRBV28 with TRBJ2-3; TRBD2 aligns across 11 bases. Trimming cost V 4 bases and J 0 bases; bases outside gene matches: 6. Germline lookup yields CDR1 MDHEN and CDR2 SYDVKM. The length of the CDR3 is 17 residues. CDR3 in amino acids: CASSSSGRRKSTDTQYF. CDR3 bases: TGTGCCAGCAGTTCTAGCGGGAGGAGAAAAAGCACAGATACGCAGTATTTT.

The V call is TRBV7-2, the J call TRBJ2-7, with a weak D call TRBD2 (6 bases). With 1 base removed from V and 0 bases from J, the gap between germline ends came to 19 bases. The CDR3 consists of 18 residues. Germline CDR1 and CDR2: SGHTA and FQGNSA. CDR3 coding DNA: TGTGCCAGCAGCTTAGAGAGGGGAGGTCGATTCAGCTCCTACGAGCAGTACTTC. Its translation is CASSLERGGRFSSYEQYF.